The 7 T cell receptor beta chains reported below all come from one sample, sequenced in a study of cytomegalovirus exposure and HLA in healthy donors. Researchers ran the PCR with 60 Vbeta and 13 Jbeta primers. Assay used: immunoSEQ multiplex PCR; TCRdb lists only in-frame clones, some missing. The sample consists of 150,000 or so clones, over 70% of them appearing once. Material for sequencing was PBMCs. The receptors originated from a male donor in good health and CMV-seronegative.

V gene TRBV30 combines with J gene TRBJ2-7; 7 positions match TRBD1. Germline lookup yields CDR1 GTSNPN and CDR2 SVGIG (reference sequence). The CDR3 has 15 residues. Trimming cost V 3 bases and J 3 bases; bases outside gene matches: 11. CDR3 DNA: TGTGCCTGGAGCGAGGGACAGATACCATTCTACGAGCAGTACTTC. Amino acid sequence: CAWSEGQIPFYEQYF.

CDR3 sequence: CASSHYTGQQETQYF. CDR3 bases: TGTGCCAGCAGTCACTACACGGGACAACAAGAGACCCAGTACTTC. V gene TRBV6-1 combines with J gene TRBJ2-5; weak D call: TRBD1 (6 bases). The length of the CDR3 is 15 residues. Between the trimmed V and J ends, which lost 5 bases and 2 bases, there was a span of 15 bases. The V gene's germline CDR1 is MNHNS and CDR2 SASEGT.

This clone occurred once. This chain uses TRBV5-1 with TRBJ2-7, with 11 positions matching TRBD2. The CDR3 totals 14 residues. Germline trimming cut 0 bases from V and 4 bases from J; bases unmatched to any gene: 0. CDR1 is SGHRS and CDR2 is YFSETQ in the germline V gene. The CDR3 protein is CASSLGTSGYEQYF. Written as DNA, the CDR3 is TGCGCCAGCAGCTTGGGGACTAGCGGGTACGAGCAGTACTTC.

The rearrangement links TRBV10-3 to TRBJ2-3, with TRBD1 matching over 7 bases. CDR1 is ENHRY and CDR2 is SYGVKD in the germline V gene. With 3 bases clipped from V and 3 bases from J, the junction kept 6 bases outside the gene matches. The CDR3 sequence is 15 residues long. The CDR3 sequence: CAISEPRGTTDTQYF. The CDR3 coding sequence is TGTGCCATCAGTGAACCCAGGGGGACGACAGATACGCAGTATTTT.

With regard to this clone: The junction does not match germline at one end; this may be a read error. The chain is built from TRBV7-9 and TRBJ2-1; maybe TRBD1 (6 bases). Per the germline V gene, CDR1 is SEHNR and CDR2 is FQNEAQ (reference sequence). The CDR3 loop spans 14 amino acids. DNA for the CDR3: TGTGCCAGCAGCTTTCTAGGGGGTGTCGATGAGCAGCTCTTC. It translates to CASSFLGGVDEQLF.

This chain connects TRBV28 to TRBJ2-4, with 9 positions matching TRBD2. CDR1 is MDHEN, CDR2 SYDVKM, per germline. The V gene end was trimmed by 7 bases and the J gene end by 4 bases; junction bases not matched to a gene: 8. This CDR3 is built from 15 residues. CDR3 protein: CASNRAGGAKNIQYF. Here the CDR3 DNA reads TGTGCCAGCAATAGAGCGGGAGGCGCGAAAAACATTCAGTACTTC.

V gene TRBV5-1 combines with J gene TRBJ2-3, with D maybe TRBD2 (6 bases). From germline, CDR1 is SGHRS and CDR2 YFSETQ. V was cut by 7 bases and J by 3 bases, with 18 bases left in between. The CDR3 has 15 residues. CDR3 DNA: TGCGCCAGCGGAGGGGCCCCCCCTACAACAGATACGCAGTATTTT. Translating gives CASGGAPPTTDTQYF.